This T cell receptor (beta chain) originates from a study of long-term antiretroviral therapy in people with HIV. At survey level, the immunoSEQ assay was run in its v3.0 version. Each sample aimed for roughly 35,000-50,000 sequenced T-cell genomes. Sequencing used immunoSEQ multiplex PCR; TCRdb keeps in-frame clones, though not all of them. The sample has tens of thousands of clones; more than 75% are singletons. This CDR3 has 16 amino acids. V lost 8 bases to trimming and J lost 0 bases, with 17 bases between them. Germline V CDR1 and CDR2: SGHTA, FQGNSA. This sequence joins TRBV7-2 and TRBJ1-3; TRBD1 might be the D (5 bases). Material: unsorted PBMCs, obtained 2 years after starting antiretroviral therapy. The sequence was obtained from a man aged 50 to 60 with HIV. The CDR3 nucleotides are TGTGCCAGCGGCATGCGCGGGGCGAGCTCTGGAAACACCATATATTTT. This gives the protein CASGMRGASSGNTIYF. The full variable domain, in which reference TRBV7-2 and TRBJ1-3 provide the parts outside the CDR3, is GAGVSQSPSNKVTEKGKDVELRCDPISGHTALYWYRQSLGQGLEFLIYFQGNSAPDKSGLPSDRFSAERTGGSVSTLTIQRTQQEDSAVYLCASGMRGASSGNTIYFGEGSWLTVV.